This T cell receptor beta chain was documented in a study of blood T cells in healthy people across ages. The CDR3 length is 15 residues. V gave up 3 bases and J gave up 0 bases; unmatched junction bases: 2. Germline assignment: CDR1 SQVTM and CDR2 ANQGSEA. PBMCs, at least 6.5 million per sample, were isolated. A second PCR, run for about 7 to 11 cycles, used a sample-barcoded 5' primer plus a J-beta primer mix. TCRdb reprocessed the 5' RACE reads with MiXCR, giving one entry per CDR3 protein. The sample contains about 2 million distinct CDR3 sequences, 40% to 55% of which appear only once. The chain recombines TRBV29-1 with TRBJ2-1; TRBD2 matches 10 bases. Sequenced sample: blood. This TCR derives from a woman between 35 and 50 years old in good health. The CDR3, as DNA: TGCAGCGTTGATAGCGGGGGGAGCTCCTACAATGAGCAGTTCTTC. It yields the protein CSVDSGGSSYNEQFF.